This T cell receptor beta chain appears in the sequencing data of a study of T-cell memory formation after mild COVID-19. The overall study: Across donors, TCR clusters were largely donor specific. Whole-study findings and limits: Clones that contracted from day 15 to 85 had balanced CD4/CD8; later expanders were CD4+ biased. The study detected some responding clones in pre-infection memory, suggesting cross-reactive memory joined.

A single record per CDR3 protein comes from TCRdb applying MiXCR to the 5' RACE reads. The sample lists around 370,000 distinct CDR3 sequences, around a fifth seen once, with around 13% in the top ten. CDR1 and CDR2 (germline): LGHDT, YNNKEL (reference sequence). After removal of 1 base from V and 1 base from J, the junction contained 3 bases not matched to a gene. This CDR3 contains 15 residues. To note about this clonotype: Its antigen is not known.

The sample consisted of PBMCs or a T cell subset sorted from them (not recorded which). This receptor was taken from an adult woman who had mild COVID-19 (a few samples of this study predate the infection). Cell type and time point are not known. The gene calls are TRBV3-1 and TRBJ1-1; the match to TRBD1 covers 7 bases. The CDR3 is CASSQAGGGNTEAFF. The CDR3 region has the DNA TGTGCCAGCAGCCAAGCAGGGGGTGGGAACACTGAAGCTTTCTTT.